This record covers a single T cell receptor (beta chain). No antigen is known for it. Base qualities are missing; no much larger clone stands one base away. The data belong to a study of blood T cell repertoires in COVID-19 (dated by TCRdb to about 2020). In the study overall: Samples from collaborators originated in the United States, Italy and Spain and spanned both the acute and convalescent phases of COVID-19. The material from the prospective study consisted of cDNA or gDNA derived from T cells, B-cell-depleted T cells, or PBMCs. Deeply sampled blood TCRbeta repertoires from subjects exposed to, actively infected with, or recovered from COVID-19 were included in the dataset. A freely available public database, intended as a resource for researchers studying the immune response to SARS-CoV-2, is where the repertoires were released. The samples were drawn from the first 160 participants of the ongoing ImmuneRACE study and from 1,254 subjects provided by 6 global collaborators. Nearly every sample came with metadata listing a de-identified subject ID, COVID-19 status, age in years and sex. HLA class I and class II types, where available, came from metadata supplied by the sample provider rather than from assay-based typing.

The collaborating institutions used their own protocols to collect whole blood in K2EDTA tubes. For TCRbeta analysis, collaborators shipped samples as frozen whole blood, isolated PBMCs, or DNA extracted from either of those sample types. Overall study outcomes, separate from this receptor: The amount of clinical and demographic metadata varied by source and participant and was provided uncurated.

TCRbeta CDR3 regions were amplified from genomic DNA by means of the immunoSEQ Assay, a bias-controlled multiplex PCR. Regarding the original processing steps: The number of nucleated cells in each sample was estimated by amplification of reference gene primers within the assay. Sequence reads were collapsed and filtered to measure the absolute abundance of every unique TCRbeta CDR3 rearrangement. Productive Simpson clonality was computed per sample as the square root of Simpson's diversity index over productive rearrangements. This immuneACCESS table, as held by TCRdb, lists in-frame sequences with V and J called but not all clones. Of the missing ones, under half trace to an unresolved V gene in checked studies; the others have no known cause. The V and J calls and clone size were taken over from that table, and D and trimming were inferred from the DNA. This sample holds about 270,000 clones; around four fifths were observed only once. Around 4.5% of the sample is in the top ten clones.

The sequence derives from a woman in her fifties or sixties with active or convalescent COVID-19. The sequenced material came from peripheral blood.

The sequenced DNA is TGTGCCAGCAGTTCGTCAGGGTGGGCTTCGTCTAGCTACACCTTC. It specifies CASSSSGWASSSYTF. Recombination connected TRBV27 to TRBJ1-2; perhaps TRBD1 is the D gene, with 5 bases matching. The germline V gene (reference sequence) supplies CDR1 MNHEY and CDR2 SMNVEV. The CDR3 contains 15 residues, cysteine and phenylalanine counted. This entry keeps only the CDR3 DNA: 45 bases, framed from base 1. The V and J ends are trimmed by 4 bases and 9 bases, leaving 21 bases between them.